The 4 T cell receptor beta chains below come from one sample, sequenced in a study of T cells in Graves' hyperthyroidism and ophthalmopathy. TCR beta CDR3 region amplification was performed from RNA transcripts. The HTBI primer set served for first-round RT-PCR of the TCR CDR3. TCRdb processed the multiplex PCR reads anew with MiXCR; each CDR3 protein has one entry. This sample has more than 500,000 distinct CDR3 sequences; about 14% occur once, and the top ten carry around 4.5%. Sequenced: blood. The receptors shown here come from a woman aged 40 to 49 with Graves' ophthalmopathy.

As concerns this clonotype: This clone may be a read error of a much larger clone one base away. This chain joins TRBV27 and TRBJ2-5, with a possible D match to TRBD2 (5 bases). Germline V gives CDR1 MNHEY, CDR2 SMNVEV (reference sequence). This CDR3 is 15 amino acids long. The CDR3 DNA reads TGTGCCAGCAGTGGGCCCGGGAAAACCTGGGAGACCCATTACTTC. It specifies CASSGPGKTWETHYF.

This clonotype was picked up a small number of times. The chain employs TRBV6-1 and TRBJ1-5, with a tentative D call TRBD1 (6 bases). The germline CDR1 and CDR2 sequences are MNHNS and SASEGT. V was cut by 6 bases and J by 9 bases, with 21 bases left in between. The CDR3 is 15 residues long. The CDR3: CASRAGEGVFWPQHF. CDR3 coding DNA: TGTGCCAGCAGGGCTGGGGAGGGGGTTTTTTGGCCCCAGCATTTT.

There are many counts of this clonotype. The chain recombines TRBV20-1 with TRBJ2-5; D is perhaps TRBD2 (5 bases). This CDR3 spans 13 amino acids. Trimming left V 3 bases short and J 7 bases short, with 15 bases between. Per germline, CDR1 DFQATT and CDR2 SNEGSKA (reference sequence). The CDR3 DNA sequence: TGCAGTGCTAGTAGGAACAAACGGGGGACCCAGTACTTC. Amino acid sequence: CSASRNKRGTQYF.

The chain uses TRBV20-1 and TRBJ2-7; TRBD1 aligns across 7 bases. This CDR3 region has 14 residues. The J segment lost 2 bases and the V segment lost 6 bases, leaving 10 bases of the junction unmatched. CDR1 and CDR2 (germline): DFQATT, SNEGSKA (reference sequence). CDR3 region: CSAPRGQEAYEQYF. The CDR3 DNA is TGCAGTGCCCCCCGAGGACAGGAGGCCTACGAGCAGTACTTC.